Listed below are T cell receptor beta chains from one sample, sequenced in a study of read filtering for tumor transcriptome and immune sequencing. TCRdb redid the calling of the reads with MiXCR, one entry per CDR3 protein. This table holds roughly 82,000 distinct CDR3 sequences, 9% to 15% found once. Sequencing was performed on a population of CD138-negative cells sorted from bone marrow. These receptors all come from a donor aged 40 or older with multiple myeloma. Each CDR3 is given with its conserved first and last residue. Each record gives: V gene, CDR3 length, D gene, J gene, clone size, CDR3 DNA, CDR3 protein. D genes are given only for firm matches. Clone size is given for some rows only: seen once, a few or many times, or a class if the clone is expanded.

TRBV19	14	TRBD1	TRBJ2-5	few	TGTGCCAGTGCGGACAGGCGGCTCCAAGAGACCCAGTACTTC	CASADRRLQETQYF
TRBV29-1	12	.	TRBJ1-1	many	TGCAGCGTTGAAACCGGAGGGACCGTAGCTTTCTTT	CSVETGGTVAFF
TRBV20-1	16	.	TRBJ2-3	many	TGCAGTGCTGTAGAGCCGGGACATCCAAGCACAGATACGCAGTATTTT	CSAVEPGHPSTDTQYF
TRBV7-9	16	TRBD2	TRBJ2-1	many	TGTGCCAGCAGCCGCGGGAATAGCGGGAGCTTGGATGAGCAGTTCTTC	CASSRGNSGSLDEQFF
TRBV10-3	15	TRBD1	TRBJ1-3	.	TGTGCCACCGGGACAGGGGGCATCGGTGGAAACACCATATATTTT	CATGTGGIGGNTIYF
TRBV29-1	10	.	TRBJ1-1	many	TGCAGCGGTGGGGGGGCCGAAGCTTTCTTT	CSGGGAEAFF
TRBV5-6	17	.	TRBJ2-2	many	TGTGCCAGCAGCCTACCTGGGACACCTACGAACACCGGGGAGCTGTTTTTT	CASSLPGTPTNTGELFF
TRBV7-3	13	.	TRBJ1-1	many	TGTGCCAGCAGCTTACGACAGAACACTGAAGCTTTCTTT	CASSLRQNTEAFF
TRBV12-3/TRBV12-4	13	.	TRBJ1-1	many	TGTGCCAGCAGTTCAGACAGATTCACTGAAGCTTTCTTT	CASSSDRFTEAFF
TRBV6-6	17	TRBD1	TRBJ1-2	.	TGTGCCAGCTTTAAAGGTCCCGGAGGGGGCCAATTGGATGGCTACACCTTC	CASFKGPGGGQLDGYTF
TRBV9	18	.	TRBJ2-3	many	TGTGCCAGCAGCGTAGGGGTGTCGGGGGTGCAAGTCACAGATACGCAGTATTTT	CASSVGVSGVQVTDTQYF
TRBV12-3/TRBV12-4	19	.	TRBJ2-3	many	TGTGCCAGCAGTCCCGATATGGGGACAAAACTAGGTAGCGCAGATACGCAGTATTTT	CASSPDMGTKLGSADTQYF
TRBV29-1	15	TRBD2	TRBJ2-1	medium-sized	TGCAGCGTCGACCCCCCTAGCGGACTCTACAATGAGCAGTTCTTC	CSVDPPSGLYNEQFF
TRBV12-3/TRBV12-4	16	.	TRBJ2-1	.	TGTGCCAGCAGTTTAGGGGATTCGAGCTCCTACAATGAGCAGTTCTTC	CASSLGDSSSYNEQFF
TRBV10-3	21	TRBD2	TRBJ2-1	many	TGTGCCATCAGTGACGAAGGAGGTAGCGGGAGTCCTAAGAGCTCCTACAATGAGCAGTTCTTC	CAISDEGGSGSPKSSYNEQFF
TRBV3-1	14	TRBD2	TRBJ2-1	.	TGTGCCAGCAGCCAAGTTCCCCCTGGACTAGCCCTAGTCTTC	CASSQVPPGLALVF
TRBV5-6	16	.	TRBJ2-1	many	TGTGCCAGCAGCTTCCTCGCCTCCCCCTTTTACAATGAGCAGTTCTTC	CASSFLASPFYNEQFF